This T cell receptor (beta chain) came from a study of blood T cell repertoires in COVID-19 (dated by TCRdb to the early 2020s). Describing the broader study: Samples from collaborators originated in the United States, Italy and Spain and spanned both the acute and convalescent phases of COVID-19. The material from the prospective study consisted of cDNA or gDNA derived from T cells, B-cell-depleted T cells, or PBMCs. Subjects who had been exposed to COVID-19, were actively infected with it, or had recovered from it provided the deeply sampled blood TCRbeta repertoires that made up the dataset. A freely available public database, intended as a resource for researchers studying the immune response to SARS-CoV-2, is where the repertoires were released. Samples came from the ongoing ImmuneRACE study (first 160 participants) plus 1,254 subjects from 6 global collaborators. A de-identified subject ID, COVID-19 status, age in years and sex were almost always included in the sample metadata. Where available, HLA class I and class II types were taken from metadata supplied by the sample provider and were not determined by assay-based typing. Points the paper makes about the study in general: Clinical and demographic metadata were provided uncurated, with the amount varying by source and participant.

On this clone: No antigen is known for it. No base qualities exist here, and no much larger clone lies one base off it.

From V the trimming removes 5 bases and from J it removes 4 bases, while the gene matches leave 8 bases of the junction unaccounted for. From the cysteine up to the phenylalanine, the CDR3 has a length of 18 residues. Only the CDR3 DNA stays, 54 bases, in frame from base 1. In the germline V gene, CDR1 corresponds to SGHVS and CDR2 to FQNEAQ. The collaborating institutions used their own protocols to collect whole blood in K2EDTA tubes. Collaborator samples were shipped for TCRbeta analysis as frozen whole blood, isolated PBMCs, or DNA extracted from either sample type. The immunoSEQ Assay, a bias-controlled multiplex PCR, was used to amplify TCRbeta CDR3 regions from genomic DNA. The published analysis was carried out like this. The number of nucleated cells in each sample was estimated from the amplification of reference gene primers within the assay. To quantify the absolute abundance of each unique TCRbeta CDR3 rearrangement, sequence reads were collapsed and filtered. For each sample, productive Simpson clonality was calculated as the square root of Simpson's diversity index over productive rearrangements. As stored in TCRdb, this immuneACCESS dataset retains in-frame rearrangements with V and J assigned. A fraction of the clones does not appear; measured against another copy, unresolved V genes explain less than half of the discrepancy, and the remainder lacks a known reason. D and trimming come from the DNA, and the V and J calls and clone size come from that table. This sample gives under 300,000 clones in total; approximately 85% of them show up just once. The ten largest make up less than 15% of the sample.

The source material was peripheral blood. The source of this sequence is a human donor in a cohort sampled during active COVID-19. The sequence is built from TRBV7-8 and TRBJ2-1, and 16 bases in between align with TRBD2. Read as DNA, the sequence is TGTGCCAGCAGCATAGGGACTAGCGGGAGGGCCCCTTACAATGAGCAGTTCTTC. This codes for CASSIGTSGRAPYNEQFF. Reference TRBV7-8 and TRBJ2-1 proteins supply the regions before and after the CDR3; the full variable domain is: GAGVSQSPRYKVAKRGQDVALRCDPISGHVSLFWYQQALGQGPEFLTYFQNEAQLDKSGLPSDRFFAERPEGSVSTLKIQRTQQEDSAVYLCASSIGTSGRAPYNEQFFGPGTRLTVL.